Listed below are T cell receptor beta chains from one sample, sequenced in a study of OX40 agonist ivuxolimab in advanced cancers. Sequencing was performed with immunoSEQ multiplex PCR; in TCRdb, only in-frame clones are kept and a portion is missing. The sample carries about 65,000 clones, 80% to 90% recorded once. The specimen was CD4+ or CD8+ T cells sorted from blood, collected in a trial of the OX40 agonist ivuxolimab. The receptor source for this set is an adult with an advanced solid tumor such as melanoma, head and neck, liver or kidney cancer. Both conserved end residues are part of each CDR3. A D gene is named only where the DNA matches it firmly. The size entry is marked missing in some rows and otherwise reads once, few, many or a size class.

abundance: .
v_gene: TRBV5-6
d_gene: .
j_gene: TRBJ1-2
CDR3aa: CASSFPEDSPIYGYTF
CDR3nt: TGTGCCAGCAGCTTCCCGGAGGACAGCCCTATCTATGGCTACACCTTC

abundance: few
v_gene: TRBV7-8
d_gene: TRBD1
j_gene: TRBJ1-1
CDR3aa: CASSTQSTGGTEAFF
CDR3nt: TGTGCCAGCAGCACCCAAAGTACAGGGGGAACTGAAGCTTTCTTT

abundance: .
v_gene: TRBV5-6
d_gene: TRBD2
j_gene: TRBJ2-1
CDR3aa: CASSLELAGYNEQFF
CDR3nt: TGTGCCAGCAGCTTGGAATTAGCGGGGTACAATGAGCAGTTCTTC

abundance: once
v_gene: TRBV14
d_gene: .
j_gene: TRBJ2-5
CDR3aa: CASSPRREGVETQYF
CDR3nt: TGTGCCAGCAGCCCCCGGCGAGAGGGAGTAGAGACCCAGTACTTC

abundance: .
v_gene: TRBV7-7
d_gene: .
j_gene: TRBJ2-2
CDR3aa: CASSLELTGELFF
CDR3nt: TGTGCCAGCAGCTTAGAATTAACCGGGGAGCTGTTTTTT

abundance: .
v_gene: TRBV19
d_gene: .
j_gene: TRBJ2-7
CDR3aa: CASSCSRWEEYYEQYF
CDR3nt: TGTGCCAGTAGTTGTTCCAGGTGGGAGGAATACTACGAGCAGTACTTC

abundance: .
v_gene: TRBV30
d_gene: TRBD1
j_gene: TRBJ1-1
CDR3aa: CAWVGQGNTEAFF
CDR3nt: TGTGCCTGGGTCGGACAGGGAAACACTGAAGCTTTCTTT

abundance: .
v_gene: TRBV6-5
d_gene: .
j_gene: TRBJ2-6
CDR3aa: CASSYSSGANVLTF
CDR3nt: TGTGCCAGCAGTTACTCGAGCGGGGCCAACGTCCTGACTTTC

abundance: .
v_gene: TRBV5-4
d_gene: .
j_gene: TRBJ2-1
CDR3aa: CASSTKSANEQFF
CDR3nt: TGTGCCAGCAGCACAAAATCCGCGAATGAGCAGTTCTTC

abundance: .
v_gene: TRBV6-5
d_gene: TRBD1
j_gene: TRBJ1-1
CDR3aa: CASSYLDRANTEAFF
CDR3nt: TGTGCCAGCAGTTACCTGGACAGGGCAAACACTGAAGCTTTCTTT

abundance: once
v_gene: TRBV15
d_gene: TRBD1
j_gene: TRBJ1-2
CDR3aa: CATSRDLARDSQGYTF
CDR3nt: TGTGCCACCAGCAGAGACCTTGCACGGGACAGCCAGGGCTACACCTTC

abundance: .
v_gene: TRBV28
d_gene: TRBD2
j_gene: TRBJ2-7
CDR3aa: CASSLGLAGGEGYEQYF
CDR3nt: TGTGCCAGCAGTTTAGGGCTAGCGGGAGGGGAGGGCTACGAGCAGTACTTC

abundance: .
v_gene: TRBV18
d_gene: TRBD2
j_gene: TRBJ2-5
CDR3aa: CASSPPRGTSGTQETQYF
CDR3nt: TGTGCCAGCTCACCACCGAGGGGTACTAGCGGGACCCAAGAGACCCAGTACTTC

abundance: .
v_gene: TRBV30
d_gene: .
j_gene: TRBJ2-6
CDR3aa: CAWLNRAGANVLTF
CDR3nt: TGTGCCTGGCTCAACAGGGCTGGGGCCAACGTCCTGACTTTC

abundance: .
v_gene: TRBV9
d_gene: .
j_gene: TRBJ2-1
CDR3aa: CASSANNEQFF
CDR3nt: TGTGCCAGCAGCGCTAACAATGAGCAGTTCTTC

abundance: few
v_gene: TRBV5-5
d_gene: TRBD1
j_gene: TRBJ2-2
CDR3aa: CASSRQGVGGELFF
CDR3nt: TGTGCCAGCAGCCGCCAGGGGGTTGGTGGGGAGCTGTTTTTT

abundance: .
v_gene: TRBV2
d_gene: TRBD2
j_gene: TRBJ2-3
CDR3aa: CASSDREALADTQYF
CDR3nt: TGTGCCAGCAGTGATCGGGAGGCTTTGGCAGATACGCAGTATTTT

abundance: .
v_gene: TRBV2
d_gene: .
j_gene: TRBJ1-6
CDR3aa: CASSESSYNSPLHF
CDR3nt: TGTGCCAGCAGTGAGAGCTCCTATAATTCACCCCTCCACTTT

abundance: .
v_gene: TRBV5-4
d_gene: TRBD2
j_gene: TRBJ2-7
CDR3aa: CASSSRLAGGVGEQYF
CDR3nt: TGTGCCAGCAGCTCCAGACTAGCGGGAGGAGTGGGCGAGCAGTACTTC

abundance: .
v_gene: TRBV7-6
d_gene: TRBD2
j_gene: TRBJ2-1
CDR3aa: CASSLIAGSYNEQFF
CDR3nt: TGTGCCAGCAGCCTGATAGCGGGCTCCTACAATGAGCAGTTCTTC

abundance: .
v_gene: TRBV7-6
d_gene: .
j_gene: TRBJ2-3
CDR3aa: CASNFAWGVAADTQYF
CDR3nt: TGTGCCAGCAACTTCGCTTGGGGAGTAGCGGCCGATACGCAGTATTTT

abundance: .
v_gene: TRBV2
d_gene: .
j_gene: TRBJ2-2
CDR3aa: CASSEGINTGELFF
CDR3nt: TGTGCCAGCAGTGAAGGGATAAACACCGGGGAACTGTTTTTT

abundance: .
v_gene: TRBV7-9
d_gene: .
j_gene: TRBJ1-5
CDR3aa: CASSLGGGDPPQHF
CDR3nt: TGTGCCAGCAGCTTGGGAGGAGGGGATCCGCCCCAGCATTTT

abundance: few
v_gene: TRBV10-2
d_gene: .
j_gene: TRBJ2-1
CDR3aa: CASSEAGNEQFF
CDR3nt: TGCGCCAGCAGTGAGGCAGGGAATGAGCAGTTCTTC

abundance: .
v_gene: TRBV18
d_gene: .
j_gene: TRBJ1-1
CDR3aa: CASSPTNGARTEAFF
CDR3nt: TGTGCCAGCTCACCGACGAACGGGGCGCGTACTGAAGCTTTCTTT

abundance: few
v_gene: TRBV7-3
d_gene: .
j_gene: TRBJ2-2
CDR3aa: CASSLHPLIPNTGELFF
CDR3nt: TGTGCCAGCAGCTTACACCCCCTGATCCCGAACACCGGGGAGCTGTTTTTT

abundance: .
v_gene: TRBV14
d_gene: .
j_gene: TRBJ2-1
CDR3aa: CASSQGNEQFF
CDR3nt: TGTGCCAGCAGCCAAGGCAATGAGCAGTTCTTC

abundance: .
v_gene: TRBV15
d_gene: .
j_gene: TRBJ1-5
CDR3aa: CATSRDLGPQHF
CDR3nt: TGTGCCACCAGCAGAGATTTAGGGCCCCAGCATTTT

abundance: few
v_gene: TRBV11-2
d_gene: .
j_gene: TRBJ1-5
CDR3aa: CASSLDFGSLREPQHF
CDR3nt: TGTGCCAGCAGCTTAGACTTCGGAAGTCTGAGGGAGCCCCAGCATTTT

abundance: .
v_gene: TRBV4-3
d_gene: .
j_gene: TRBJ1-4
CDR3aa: CASSQDQGDSNEKLFF
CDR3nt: TGCGCCAGCAGCCAAGATCAGGGAGACAGTAATGAAAAACTGTTTTTT

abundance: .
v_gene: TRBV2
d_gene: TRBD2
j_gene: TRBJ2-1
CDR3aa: CASSEREGYNEQFF
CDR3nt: TGTGCCAGCAGCGAGCGGGAGGGATACAATGAGCAGTTCTTC

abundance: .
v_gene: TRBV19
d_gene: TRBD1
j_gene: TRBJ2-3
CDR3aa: CASSPWTGLSTDTQYF
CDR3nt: TGTGCCAGTAGTCCATGGACAGGTTTGAGCACAGATACGCAGTATTTT

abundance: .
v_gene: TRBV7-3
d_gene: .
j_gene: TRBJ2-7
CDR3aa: CASRPKEVTYEQYF
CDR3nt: TGTGCCAGCAGGCCTAAAGAGGTAACCTACGAGCAGTACTTC

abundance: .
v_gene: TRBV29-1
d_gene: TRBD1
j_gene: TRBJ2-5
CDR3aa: CSVEHKQGAVLYF
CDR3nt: TGCAGCGTTGAACATAAACAGGGGGCGGTTCTCTACTTC

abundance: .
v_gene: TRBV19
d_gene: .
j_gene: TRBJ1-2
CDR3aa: CASNRQEYDGYTF
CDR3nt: TGTGCCAGTAACAGACAGGAGTACGATGGCTACACCTTC

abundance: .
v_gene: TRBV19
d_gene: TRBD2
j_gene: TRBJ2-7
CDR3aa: CASSMTSGSSYEQYF
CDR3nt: TGTGCCAGTAGTATGACTAGCGGGAGCTCCTACGAGCAGTACTTC

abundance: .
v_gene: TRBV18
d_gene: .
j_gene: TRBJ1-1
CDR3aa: CASSPQGSYTEAFF
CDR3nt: TGTGCCAGCTCACCACAGGGCAGCTACACTGAAGCTTTCTTT

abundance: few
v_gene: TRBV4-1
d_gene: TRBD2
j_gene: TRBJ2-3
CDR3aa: CASSQVNPALREIPTDTQYF
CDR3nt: TGCGCCAGCAGCCAAGTAAACCCAGCCTTGCGGGAGATTCCCACAGATACGCAGTATTTT

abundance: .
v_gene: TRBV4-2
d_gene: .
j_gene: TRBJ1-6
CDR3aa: CASSQANLDSPLHF
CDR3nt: TGTGCCAGCAGCCAAGCCAACCTAGATTCACCCCTCCACTTT

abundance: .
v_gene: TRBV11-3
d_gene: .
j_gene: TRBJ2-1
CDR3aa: CASSLVLTGGEQFF
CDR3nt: TGTGCCAGCAGCTTAGTCCTGACAGGCGGGGAGCAGTTCTTC

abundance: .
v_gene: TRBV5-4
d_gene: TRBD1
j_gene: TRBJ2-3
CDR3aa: CASSIGTGKDTQYF
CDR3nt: TGTGCCAGCAGCATAGGGACAGGGAAAGATACGCAGTATTTT

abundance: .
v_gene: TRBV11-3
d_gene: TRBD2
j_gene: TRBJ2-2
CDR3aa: CASRFLAGVGTGELFF
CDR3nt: TGTGCCAGCCGATTTCTAGCGGGAGTAGGGACCGGGGAGCTGTTTTTT

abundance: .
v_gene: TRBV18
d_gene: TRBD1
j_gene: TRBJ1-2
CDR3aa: CASSPTDRDYGYTF
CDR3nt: TGTGCCAGCTCACCGACGGACAGGGACTATGGCTACACCTTC

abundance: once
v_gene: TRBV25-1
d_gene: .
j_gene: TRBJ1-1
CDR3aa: CATMTGMNTEAFF
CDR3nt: TGTGCCACGATGACAGGCATGAACACTGAAGCTTTCTTT

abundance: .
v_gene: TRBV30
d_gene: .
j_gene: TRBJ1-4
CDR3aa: CAWSVKSSGIFEKLFF
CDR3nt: TGTGCCTGGAGTGTAAAGTCGTCGGGGATTTTCGAAAAACTGTTTTTT

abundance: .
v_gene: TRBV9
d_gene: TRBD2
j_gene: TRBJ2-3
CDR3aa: CASSVGLAGYSSTDTQYF
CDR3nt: TGTGCCAGCAGCGTGGGACTAGCGGGATACTCTAGCACAGATACGCAGTATTTT

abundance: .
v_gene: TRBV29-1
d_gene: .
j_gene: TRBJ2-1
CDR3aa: CSVDSGGNDEQFF
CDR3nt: TGCAGCGTTGACTCAGGGGGGAACGATGAGCAGTTCTTC

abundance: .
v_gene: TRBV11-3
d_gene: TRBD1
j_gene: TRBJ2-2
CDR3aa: CASSPQGPGGTGELFF
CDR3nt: TGTGCCAGCAGCCCACAGGGGCCAGGGGGCACCGGGGAGCTGTTTTTT

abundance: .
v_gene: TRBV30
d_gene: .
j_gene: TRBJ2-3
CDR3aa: CAWSVFGDTQYF
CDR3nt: TGTGCCTGGAGTGTATTTGGGGATACGCAGTATTTT

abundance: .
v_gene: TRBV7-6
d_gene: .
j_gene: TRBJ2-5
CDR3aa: CASSLVRAGTEYF
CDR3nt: TGTGCCAGCAGCTTAGTTCGGGCCGGGACGGAGTACTTC

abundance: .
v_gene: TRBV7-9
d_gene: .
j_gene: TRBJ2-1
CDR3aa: CASSLDLTHEQFF
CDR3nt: TGTGCCAGCAGCTTAGATCTTACCCATGAGCAGTTCTTC

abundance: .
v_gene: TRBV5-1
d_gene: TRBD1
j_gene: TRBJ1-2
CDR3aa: CASSPTGTGGYGYTF
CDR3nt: TGCGCCAGCAGCCCCACCGGGACAGGGGGGTACGGCTACACCTTC

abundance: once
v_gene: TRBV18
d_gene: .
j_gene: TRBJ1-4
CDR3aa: CASSPDEKLFF
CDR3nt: TGTGCCAGCTCACCGGATGAAAAACTGTTTTTT

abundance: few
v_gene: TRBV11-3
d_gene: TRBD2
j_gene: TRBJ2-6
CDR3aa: CASSTRGGTGANVLTF
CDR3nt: TGTGCCAGCAGCACCCGGGGGGGAACTGGGGCCAACGTCCTGACTTTC

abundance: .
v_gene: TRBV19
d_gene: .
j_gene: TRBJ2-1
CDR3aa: CATSTRRDEQFF
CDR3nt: TGTGCCACCTCGACTAGGAGGGATGAGCAGTTCTTC

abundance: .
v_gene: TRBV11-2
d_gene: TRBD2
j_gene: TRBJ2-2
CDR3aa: CASSYEREITGELFF
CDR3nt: TGTGCCAGCAGTTACGAGCGGGAGATCACCGGGGAGCTGTTTTTT

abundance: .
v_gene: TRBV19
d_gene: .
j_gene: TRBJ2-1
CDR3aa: CASSMSSSYNEQFF
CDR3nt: TGTGCCAGTAGTATGAGTAGCAGTTACAATGAGCAGTTCTTC

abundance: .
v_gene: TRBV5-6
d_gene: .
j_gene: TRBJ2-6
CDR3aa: CASLQVPGANVLTF
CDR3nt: TGTGCCAGCCTACAGGTCCCTGGGGCCAACGTCCTGACTTTC

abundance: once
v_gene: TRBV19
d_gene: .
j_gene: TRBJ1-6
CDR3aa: CATRPVQGSPLHF
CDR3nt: TGTGCCACCCGCCCGGTTCAGGGGTCACCCCTCCACTTT